This T cell receptor (beta chain) stems from a study of blood T cell repertoires in COVID-19. At the level of the study: Both acute and convalescent COVID-19 samples were obtained from the United States, Italy and Spain. T cells, B-cell-depleted T cells, or PBMCs provided the cDNA or gDNA that served as material.

The CDR3 consists of 13 residues. Trimming removed 3 bases at V and 1 base at J, with 6 bases between. The data were produced by immunoSEQ multiplex PCR, yet TCRdb's version contains in-frame clones alone and is incomplete. This table has 190,000 or so clones, roughly 78% appearing once. The chain joins TRBV12-3 or TRBV12-4 to TRBJ1-1; D possibly corresponds to TRBD1 (5 bases). The sequencing sample was made of peripheral blood. The receptor was isolated from a woman at least 80 years old with active or convalescent COVID-19. The CDR3 sequence is CASSFRENTEAFF. The DNA for the CDR3 is TGTGCCAGCAGTTTCAGGGAGAACACTGAAGCTTTCTTT.